This T cell receptor (beta chain) was profiled in a study of cytomegalovirus exposure and HLA in healthy donors. PCR primers comprised 60 Vbeta and 13 Jbeta primers. The assay was immunoSEQ multiplex PCR, and TCRdb's table has in-frame clones only and misses some. The table includes some 190,000 clones, 70% to 75% detected once. CDR3 length equals 16 residues. The V gene's germline CDR1 is SEHNR and CDR2 FQNEAQ (reference sequence). Trimming pared 2 bases from V and 4 bases from J, leaving 15 bases between. Study-wide results and limits: A prior analysis recorded that most TCR beta V segments were productive about 87% or about 30% of the time. The likely origin of a cluster of highly shared sequence variants was a sequencing artifact. Follow-up analysis seemed to connect common viral pathogens with several of the most significant clusters identified. Researchers left out some V segments, among them TRBV6-2 and TRBV6-3, as indistinguishable.

Concerning this clone: Its antigen is not identified.

V usage is TRBV7-9 and J usage is TRBJ1-3; D not resolved. This TCR was recovered from a woman under 40 in good health and CMV-seropositive. Sequencing was performed on PBMCs. CDR3 amino acids: CASSLPTGRTGNTIYF. In DNA, the CDR3 is TGTGCCAGCAGCTTACCCACGGGAAGGACCGGAAACACCATATATTTT.